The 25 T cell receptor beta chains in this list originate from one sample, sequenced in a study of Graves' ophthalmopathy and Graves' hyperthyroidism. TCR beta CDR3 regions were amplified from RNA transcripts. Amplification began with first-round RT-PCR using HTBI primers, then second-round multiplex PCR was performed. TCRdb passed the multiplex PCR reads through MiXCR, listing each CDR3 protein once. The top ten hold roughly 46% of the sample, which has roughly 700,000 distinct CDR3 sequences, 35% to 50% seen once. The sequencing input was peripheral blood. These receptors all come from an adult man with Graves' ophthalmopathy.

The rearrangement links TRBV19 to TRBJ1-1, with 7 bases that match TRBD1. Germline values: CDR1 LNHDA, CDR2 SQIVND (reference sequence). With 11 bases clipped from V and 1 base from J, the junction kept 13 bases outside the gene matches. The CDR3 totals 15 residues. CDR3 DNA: TGTGCCGGCAGAACCGACGGGACAGCGAACACTGAAGCTTTCTTT. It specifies CAGRTDGTANTEAFF.

The DNA of the CDR3 is TGTGCCAGCAGCTCGACAGGGGTACGCCCTGGAAACACCATATATTTT. Its translation is CASSSTGVRPGNTIYF. This chain joins TRBV13 and TRBJ1-3, with 8 bases fitting TRBD1. CDR1 is PRHDT and CDR2 is FYEKMQ in the germline V gene (reference sequence). This CDR3 is built from 16 residues. V was pared by 4 bases and J by 2 bases, with 7 bases of the junction left unmatched.

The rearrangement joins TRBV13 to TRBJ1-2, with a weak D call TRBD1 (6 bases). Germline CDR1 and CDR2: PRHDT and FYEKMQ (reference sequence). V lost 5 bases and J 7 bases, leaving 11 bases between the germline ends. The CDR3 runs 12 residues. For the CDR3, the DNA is TGTGCCAGCAGCAAAGGGGGGATTGGCTACACCTTC. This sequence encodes CASSKGGIGYTF.

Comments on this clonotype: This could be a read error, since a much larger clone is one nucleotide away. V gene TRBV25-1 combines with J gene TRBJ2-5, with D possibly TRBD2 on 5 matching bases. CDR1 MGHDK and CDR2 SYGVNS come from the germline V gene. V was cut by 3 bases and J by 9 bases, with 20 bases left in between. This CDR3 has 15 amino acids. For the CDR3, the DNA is TGTGCCAGCAGTGATAGTGCCGGGGTTTCGAAGGCCCAGTACTTC. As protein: CASSDSAGVSKAQYF. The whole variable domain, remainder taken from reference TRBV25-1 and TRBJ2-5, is EADIYQTPRYLVIGTGKKITLECSQTMGHDKMYWYQQDPGMELHLIHYSYGVNSTEKGDLSSESTVSRIRTEHFPLTLESARPSHTSQYLCASSDSAGVSKAQYFGPGTRLLVL.

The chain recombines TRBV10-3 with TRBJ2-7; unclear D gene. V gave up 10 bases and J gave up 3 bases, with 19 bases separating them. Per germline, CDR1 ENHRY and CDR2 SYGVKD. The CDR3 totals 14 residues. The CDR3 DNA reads TGTGCCAGCAGACGAGTGGACGGCTTCTACGAGCAGTACTTC. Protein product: CASRRVDGFYEQYF.

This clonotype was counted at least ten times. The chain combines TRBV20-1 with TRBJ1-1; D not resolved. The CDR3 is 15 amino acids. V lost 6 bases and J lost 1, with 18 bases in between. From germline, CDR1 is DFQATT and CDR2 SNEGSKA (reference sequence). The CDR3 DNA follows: TGCAGTGCCGTTAACGTGGCAGCACCGAACACTGAAGCTTTCTTT. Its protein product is CSAVNVAAPNTEAFF.

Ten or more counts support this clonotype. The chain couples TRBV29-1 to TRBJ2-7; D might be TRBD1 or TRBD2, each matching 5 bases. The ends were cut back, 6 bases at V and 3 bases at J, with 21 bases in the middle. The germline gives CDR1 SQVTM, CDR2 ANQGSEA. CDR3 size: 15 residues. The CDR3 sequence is CSVVPKTGTYYEQYF. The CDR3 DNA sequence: TGCAGCGTCGTACCTAAAACCGGGACCTACTACGAGCAGTACTTC.

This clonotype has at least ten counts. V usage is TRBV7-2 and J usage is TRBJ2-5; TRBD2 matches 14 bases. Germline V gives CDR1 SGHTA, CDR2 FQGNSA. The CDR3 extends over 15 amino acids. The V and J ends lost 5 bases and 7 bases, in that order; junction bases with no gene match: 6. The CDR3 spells CASSLEGLAGVTQYF. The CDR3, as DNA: TGTGCCAGCAGCCTTGAGGGACTAGCGGGAGTGACCCAGTACTTC.

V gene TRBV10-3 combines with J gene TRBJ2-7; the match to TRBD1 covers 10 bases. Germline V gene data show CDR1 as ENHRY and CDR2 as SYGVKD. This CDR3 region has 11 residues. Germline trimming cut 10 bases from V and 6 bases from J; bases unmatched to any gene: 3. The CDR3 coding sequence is TGTGCCACGACAGGGGGCGTCGAGCAGTACTTC. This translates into CATTGGVEQYF.

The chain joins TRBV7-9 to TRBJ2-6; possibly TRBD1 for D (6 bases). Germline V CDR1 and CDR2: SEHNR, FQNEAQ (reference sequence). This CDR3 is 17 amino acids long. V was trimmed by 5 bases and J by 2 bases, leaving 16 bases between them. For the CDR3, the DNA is TGTGCCAGCAGCCCCCGGGACATCGGTACTGGGGCCAACGTCCTGACTTTC. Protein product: CASSPRDIGTGANVLTF.

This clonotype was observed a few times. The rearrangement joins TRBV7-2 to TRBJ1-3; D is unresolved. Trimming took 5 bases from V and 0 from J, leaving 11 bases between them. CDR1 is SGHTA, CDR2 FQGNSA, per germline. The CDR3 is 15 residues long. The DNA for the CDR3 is TGTGCCAGCAGCCTTACGGTCCGCTCTGGAAACACCATATATTTT. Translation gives CASSLTVRSGNTIYF.

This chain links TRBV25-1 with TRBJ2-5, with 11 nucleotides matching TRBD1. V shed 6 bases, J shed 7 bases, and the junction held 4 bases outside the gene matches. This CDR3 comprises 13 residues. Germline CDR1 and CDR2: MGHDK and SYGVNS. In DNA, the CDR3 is TGTGCCAGCAGAAGGACAGGGGGCGGGACCCAGTACTTC. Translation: CASRRTGGGTQYF.

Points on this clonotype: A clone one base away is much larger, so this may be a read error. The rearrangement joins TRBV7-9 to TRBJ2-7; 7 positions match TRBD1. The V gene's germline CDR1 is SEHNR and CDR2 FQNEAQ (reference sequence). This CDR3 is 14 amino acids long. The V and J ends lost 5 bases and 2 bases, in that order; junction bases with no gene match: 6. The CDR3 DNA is TGTGCCAGCAGCACCCGGGACAGAGCCTACGAGCAGTACTTC. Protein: CASSTRDRAYEQYF.

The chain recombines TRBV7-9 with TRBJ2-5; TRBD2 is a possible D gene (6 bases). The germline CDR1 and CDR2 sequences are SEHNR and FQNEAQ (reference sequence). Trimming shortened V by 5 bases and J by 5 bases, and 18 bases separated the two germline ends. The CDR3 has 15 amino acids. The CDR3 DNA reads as TGTGCCAGCAGCCCATCAGCGGGTGACTCGGAGACCCAGTACTTC. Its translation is CASSPSAGDSETQYF.

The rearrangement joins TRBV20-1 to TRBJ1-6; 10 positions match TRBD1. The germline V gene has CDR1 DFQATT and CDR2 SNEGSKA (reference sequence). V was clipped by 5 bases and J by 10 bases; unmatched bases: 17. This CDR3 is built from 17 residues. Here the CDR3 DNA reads TGCAGTGCTTATGCCGGGACAGGGGAAGACCCTAACTCACCCCTCCACTTT. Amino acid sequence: CSAYAGTGEDPNSPLHF.

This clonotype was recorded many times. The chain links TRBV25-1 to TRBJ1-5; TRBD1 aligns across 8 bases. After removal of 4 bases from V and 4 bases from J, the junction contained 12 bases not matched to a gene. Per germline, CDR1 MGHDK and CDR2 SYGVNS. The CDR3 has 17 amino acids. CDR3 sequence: CASSVLNGTGHNQPQHF. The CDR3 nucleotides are TGTGCCAGCAGTGTCCTGAATGGGACAGGACATAATCAGCCCCAGCATTTT. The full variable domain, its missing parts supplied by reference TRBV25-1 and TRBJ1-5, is EADIYQTPRYLVIGTGKKITLECSQTMGHDKMYWYQQDPGMELHLIHYSYGVNSTEKGDLSSESTVSRIRTEHFPLTLESARPSHTSQYLCASSVLNGTGHNQPQHFGDGTRLSIL.

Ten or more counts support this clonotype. As DNA, the CDR3 is TGCAGTGCTAGAGAACAGATGCGGTCACCCCTCCACTTT. This codes for CSAREQMRSPLHF. The chain carries TRBV20-1 and TRBJ1-6; D gene ambiguous. V lost 0 bases, J lost 10 bases, and 10 bases lay in between. The CDR3 length is 13 residues. Germline CDR1 reads DFQATT; CDR2 reads SNEGSKA (reference sequence).

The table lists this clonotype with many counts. The CDR3, as DNA: TGTGCCAGCAGTTCGTCACTGGACGGCTACACCTTC. Translation: CASSSSLDGYTF. This sequence joins TRBV12-3 or TRBV12-4 and TRBJ1-2; D gene uncertain. The CDR3 spans 12 residues. V lost 4 bases to trimming and J lost 8 bases, with 11 bases between them.

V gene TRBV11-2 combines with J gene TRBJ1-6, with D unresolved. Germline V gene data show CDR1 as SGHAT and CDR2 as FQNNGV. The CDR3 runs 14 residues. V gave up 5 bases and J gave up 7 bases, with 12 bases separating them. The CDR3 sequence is CASSHVRGNSPLHF. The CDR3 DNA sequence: TGTGCCAGCAGCCATGTCCGAGGGAATTCACCCCTCCACTTT. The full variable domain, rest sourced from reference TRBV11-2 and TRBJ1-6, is EAGVAQSPRYKIIEKRQSVAFWCNPISGHATLYWYQQILGQGPKLLIQFQNNGVVDDSQLPKDRFSAERLKGVDSTLKIQPAKLEDSAVYLCASSHVRGNSPLHFGNGTRLTVT.

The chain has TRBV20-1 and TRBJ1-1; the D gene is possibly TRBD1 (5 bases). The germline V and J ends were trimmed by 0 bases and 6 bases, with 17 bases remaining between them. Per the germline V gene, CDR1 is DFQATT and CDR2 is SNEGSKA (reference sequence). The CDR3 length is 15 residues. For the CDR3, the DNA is TGCAGTGCTAGAGATCGGGGGAGGGGAGGCGCTGAAGCTTTCTTT. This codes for CSARDRGRGGAEAFF.

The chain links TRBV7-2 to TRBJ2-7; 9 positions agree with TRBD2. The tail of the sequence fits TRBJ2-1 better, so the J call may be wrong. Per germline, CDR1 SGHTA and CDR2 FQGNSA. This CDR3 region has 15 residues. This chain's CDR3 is CASSRGLAWSDEQFF. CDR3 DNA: TGTGCCAGCAGCCGGGGACTAGCCTGGTCTGATGAGCAGTTCTTC.

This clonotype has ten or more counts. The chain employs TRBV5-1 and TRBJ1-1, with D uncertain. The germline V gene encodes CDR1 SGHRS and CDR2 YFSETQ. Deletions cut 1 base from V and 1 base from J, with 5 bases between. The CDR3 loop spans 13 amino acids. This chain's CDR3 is CASSLFGNTEAFF. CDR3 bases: TGCGCCAGCAGCTTGTTTGGGAACACTGAAGCTTTCTTT. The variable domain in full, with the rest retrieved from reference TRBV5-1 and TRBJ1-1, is KAGVTQTPRYLIKTRGQQVTLSCSPISGHRSVSWYQQTPGQGLQFLFEYFSETQRNKGNFPGRFSGRQFSNSRSEMNVSTLELGDSALYLCASSLFGNTEAFFGQGTRLTVV.

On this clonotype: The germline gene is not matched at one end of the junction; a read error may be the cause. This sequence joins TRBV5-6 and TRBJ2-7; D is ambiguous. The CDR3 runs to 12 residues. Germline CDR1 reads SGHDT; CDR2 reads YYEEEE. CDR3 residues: CASSLTDDEQHF. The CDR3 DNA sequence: TGTGCCAGCAGCCTCACCGATGACGAGCAGCACTTC.

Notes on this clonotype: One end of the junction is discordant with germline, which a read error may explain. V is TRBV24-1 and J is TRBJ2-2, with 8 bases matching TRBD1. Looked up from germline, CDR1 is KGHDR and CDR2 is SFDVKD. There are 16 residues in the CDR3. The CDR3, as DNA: TGTGCCACCGGTGATAAGGGACAGGCGAACACCGGGGAGCTGTTTTTT. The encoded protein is CATGDKGQANTGELFF.

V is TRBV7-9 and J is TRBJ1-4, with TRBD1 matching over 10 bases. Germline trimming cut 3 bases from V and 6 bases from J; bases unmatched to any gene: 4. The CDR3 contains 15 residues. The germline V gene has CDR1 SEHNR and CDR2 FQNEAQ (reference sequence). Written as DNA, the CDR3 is TGTGCCAGCAGCTTCACCGGGACAGGGGATGAAAAACTGTTTTTT. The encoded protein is CASSFTGTGDEKLFF.